Each of the 14 T cell receptor beta chains below was sequenced from the same sample in a study of CD8 T cells in Susac syndrome. When the RNA was reverse transcribed, random hexamers were used with an input of about 0.5 to 1 ug. TCRdb recomputed calls from the immunoSEQ multiplex PCR reads with MiXCR, one row per CDR3 protein. The data contain 65,000 to 100,000 distinct CDR3 sequences, approximately 96% of them seen just once; the ten biggest clones take up roughly 0.44%. Source material: CD8+ T cells from PBMCs. These receptors were collected from a human donor with Susac syndrome.

This clonotype was detected once. The chain uses TRBV28 and TRBJ1-5; D not resolved. The ends were cut back, 6 bases at V and 3 bases at J, with 18 bases in the middle. The CDR3 has 16 amino acids. Germline assignment: CDR1 MDHEN and CDR2 SYDVKM. CDR3 region: CASSPLLKAANQPQHF. The DNA of the CDR3 is TGTGCCAGCAGCCCTCTTTTGAAAGCGGCCAATCAGCCCCAGCATTTT. Using reference TRBV28 and TRBJ1-5 for the parts outside the CDR3, the full variable domain is DVKVTQSSRYLVKRTGEKVFLECVQDMDHENMFWYRQDPGLGLRLIYFSYDVKMKEKGDIPEGYSVSREKKERFSLILESASTNQTSMYLCASSPLLKAANQPQHFGDGTRLSIL.

The gene calls are TRBV5-6 and TRBJ2-4; D possibly uses TRBD1 or TRBD2 (6 bases each). The CDR3 sequence is 16 residues long. The germline gives CDR1 SGHDT, CDR2 YYEEEE. The V gene lost 4 bases and the J gene lost 0 bases, with 14 bases spanning the gap. The CDR3 loop reads CASSAGHPIAKNIQYF. In nucleotides, the CDR3 is TGTGCCAGCAGCGCGGGACATCCGATAGCCAAAAACATTCAGTACTTC.

The chain links TRBV7-9 to TRBJ2-1; D remains ambiguous. This CDR3 contains 11 residues. V shed 8 bases and J shed 11 bases, with 13 bases lying between them. The V gene's germline CDR1 is SEHNR and CDR2 FQNEAQ (reference sequence). The CDR3 DNA reads as TGTGCCAGCCGATCAGCCTTCCAGCAGTTCTTC. Translating gives CASRSAFQQFF.

This clonotype has more than one count but fewer than ten. V and J are TRBV20-1 and TRBJ2-7; D is ambiguous. The CDR3 extends over 14 amino acids. Germline V CDR1 and CDR2: DFQATT, SNEGSKA (reference sequence). The V gene lost 3 bases and the J gene lost 0 bases, with 12 bases spanning the gap. In DNA form, the CDR3 reads TGCAGTGCTAGGCCAGCGAGGAGCTCCTACGAGCAGTACTTC. This encodes CSARPARSSYEQYF.

This chain connects TRBV5-1 to TRBJ2-7, with D perhaps matching TRBD1 (6 bases). Germline CDR1 and CDR2: SGHRS and YFSETQ. V shed 0 bases and J shed 5 bases, with 21 bases lying between them. The CDR3 totals 17 residues. The CDR3 protein is CASSLASQGHKVNEQYV. DNA for the CDR3: TGCGCCAGCAGCTTGGCCTCACAGGGCCATAAGGTGAACGAGCAGTACGTC.

The gene calls are TRBV7-9 and TRBJ2-1, with D unclear. Trimming took off 5 bases at V and 5 bases at J, with 4 bases between the two ends. The CDR3 contains 11 residues. Per germline, CDR1 SEHNR and CDR2 FQNEAQ (reference sequence). The CDR3 spells CASSQNNEQFF. In DNA form, the CDR3 reads TGTGCCAGCAGCCAGAACAATGAGCAGTTCTTC.

The chain carries TRBV29-1 and TRBJ2-7; 8 nucleotides match TRBD1. With V trimmed by 4 bases and J by 4 bases, 3 bases remained unmatched. Germline values: CDR1 SQVTM, CDR2 ANQGSEA. The CDR3 has 12 amino acids. CDR3: CSVGRGPYEQYF. CDR3 DNA sequence: TGCAGCGTTGGCAGGGGGCCTTACGAGCAGTACTTC.

V and J are TRBV7-9 and TRBJ2-7; no clear D gene. The V end lost 4 bases, the J end lost 0 bases, and 7 bases lay between the germline ends. This CDR3 has 13 residues. Per the germline V gene, CDR1 is SEHNR and CDR2 is FQNEAQ (reference sequence). CDR3 residues: CASSSISSYEQYV. CDR3 in DNA: TGTGCCAGCAGCTCCATCAGCTCCTACGAGCAGTACGTC.

The chain links TRBV29-1 to TRBJ2-1; the D gene is possibly TRBD1 (6 bases). The V end lost 6 bases, the J end lost 2 bases, and 11 bases lay between the germline ends. This CDR3 has 13 residues. Germline lookup yields CDR1 SQVTM and CDR2 ANQGSEA. DNA for the CDR3: TGCAGCGTCAAAGGGGGAACCTACAATGAGCAGTTCTTC. Translated: CSVKGGTYNEQFF.

As regards this clonotype: Germline is not matched at one junction end, which may reflect a read error. This chain links TRBV7-7 with TRBJ1-6; 9 nucleotides line up with TRBD1. In germline, CDR1 is SSHAT, CDR2 FNYEAQ (reference sequence). The CDR3 has 17 residues. CDR3 nucleotides: TGTGCTAGCAGCACAACCCAACTACAGGGGGCGTATGTCCCCCTCCACTTT. The encoded protein is CASSTTQLQGAYVPLHF.

V usage is TRBV27 and J usage is TRBJ2-7; TRBD2 is a possible D gene (5 bases). Deletions cut 8 bases from V and 0 bases from J, with 11 bases between. CDR1 MNHEY and CDR2 SMNVEV come from the germline V gene (reference sequence). This CDR3 region has 13 residues. CDR3 sequence: CASGTSLSYEQYF. The CDR3 DNA reads TGTGCCAGCGGAACTAGTCTCTCCTACGAGCAGTACTTC.

The CDR3 DNA reads TGTGCCAGCAGCTTGGTCGGGGGAAGCACAGATACGCAGTATTTT. Translating it yields CASSLVGGSTDTQYF. The chain recombines TRBV5-6 with TRBJ2-3; possible D gene TRBD2, 6 bases. V lost 0 bases to trimming and J lost 0 bases, with 8 bases between them. CDR1 SGHDT and CDR2 YYEEEE come from the germline V gene. The CDR3 runs to 15 residues.

The CDR3 nucleotides are TGTGCCAGCAACCCAGGGGGCTACGAGCAGTACTTC. It translates to CASNPGGYEQYF. The chain combines TRBV28 with TRBJ2-7; 7 bases are shared with TRBD1. V lost 7 bases, J lost 3 bases, and 3 bases stayed unmatched. CDR3 length: 12 amino acids. From germline, CDR1 is MDHEN and CDR2 SYDVKM.

This clonotype has just one count. The V and J genes are TRBV6-4 and TRBJ2-4; TRBD2 might be the D (6 bases). The CDR3 has 13 residues. The V gene lost 6 bases and the J gene lost 5 bases, with 11 bases spanning the gap. Germline-derived CDR1 and CDR2 are MRHNA and SNTAGT. The CDR3: CASRVSGENIQYF. The CDR3 nucleotides are TGTGCCAGCAGAGTTAGCGGAGAAAACATTCAGTACTTC.